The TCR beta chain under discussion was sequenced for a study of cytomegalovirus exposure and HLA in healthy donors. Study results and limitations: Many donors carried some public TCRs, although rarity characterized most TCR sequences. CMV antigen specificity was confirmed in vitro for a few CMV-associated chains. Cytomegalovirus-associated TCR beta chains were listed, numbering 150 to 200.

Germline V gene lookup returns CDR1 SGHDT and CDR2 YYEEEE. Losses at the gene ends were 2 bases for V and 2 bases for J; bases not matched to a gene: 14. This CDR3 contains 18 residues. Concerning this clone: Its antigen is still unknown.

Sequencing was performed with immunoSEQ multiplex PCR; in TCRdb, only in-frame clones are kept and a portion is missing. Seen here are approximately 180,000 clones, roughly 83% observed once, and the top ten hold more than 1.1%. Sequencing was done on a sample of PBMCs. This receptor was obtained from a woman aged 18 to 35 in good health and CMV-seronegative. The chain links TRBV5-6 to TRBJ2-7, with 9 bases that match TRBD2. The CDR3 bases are TGTGCCAGCAGCTTAAGCACTAGCGGGCTCGGGGGAACCTACGAGCAGTACTTC. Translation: CASSLSTSGLGGTYEQYF.